The 22 T cell receptor beta chains in this list originate from one sample, sequenced in a study of blood T cell repertoires in COVID-19. Here immunoSEQ multiplex PCR was the method, and the copy in TCRdb shows in-frame clones only, minus some. The sample lists roughly 250,000 clones, around nine tenths occurring once. Sequencing was carried out using PBMCs or T cells enriched from blood (not recorded which). These receptors came from a woman in her fifties or sixties who had recovered from COVID-19.

J is TRBJ1-5 and V is TRBV2; perhaps TRBD1 as D (5 bases). CDR3 length: 12 residues. The germline V gene encodes CDR1 SNHLY and CDR2 FYNNEI. Trimming took off 7 bases at V and 7 bases at J, with 11 bases between the two ends. In DNA, the CDR3 is TGTGCCAGCACAGGGAAAGGGCAGCCCCAGCATTTT. It is translated as CASTGKGQPQHF.

The chain employs TRBV12-3 or TRBV12-4 and TRBJ1-5; tentative D call: TRBD1 (5 bases). CDR3 length equals 13 residues. The V and J ends lost 3 bases and 5 bases respectively, with 8 bases between them. The CDR3 DNA sequence: TGTGCCAGCAGTTTTGGAGGGGATCAGCCCCAGCATTTT. This sequence encodes CASSFGGDQPQHF.

The rearrangement joins TRBV28 to TRBJ1-2, with a possible D match to TRBD1 (5 bases). This CDR3 region has 16 residues. Germline CDR1 MDHEN, CDR2 SYDVKM. V dropped 5 bases and J dropped 0 bases, with 16 bases sitting between them. The CDR3: CASSVFGGTANYGYTF. CDR3 coding DNA: TGTGCCAGCAGTGTGTTCGGGGGGACTGCTAACTATGGCTACACCTTC.

This rearrangement joins TRBV10-3 to TRBJ1-2; TRBD1 matches 12 bases. CDR1 is ENHRY and CDR2 is SYGVKD in the germline V gene. The CDR3 has 16 residues. V shed 6 bases and J 5 bases; nucleotides not matched to a gene: 10. The CDR3 region is CAIRMGDRGQEYGYTF. DNA of the CDR3: TGTGCCATCAGGATGGGGGACAGGGGGCAGGAGTATGGCTACACCTTC.

This chain connects TRBV19 to TRBJ1-5, with D possibly being TRBD1 (6 bases). V lost 3 bases and J 7 bases, leaving 13 bases between the germline ends. Per the germline V gene, CDR1 is LNHDA and CDR2 is SQIVND (reference sequence). This CDR3 contains 14 residues. The DNA of the CDR3 is TGTGCCAGTAGTATGAGTCAGGGGTGGCAGCCCCAGCATTTT. This codes for CASSMSQGWQPQHF.

This clone was counted a single time. The V gene is TRBV19, the J gene TRBJ2-4; the D gene is possibly TRBD1 (5 bases). The V gene's germline CDR1 is LNHDA and CDR2 SQIVND (reference sequence). V lost 3 bases, J lost 5 bases, and 14 bases lay in between. The CDR3 is 15 amino acids. The CDR3 nucleotides are TGTGCCAGTAGTATCATGTGGGGCCCCCAAAACATTCAGTACTTC. The encoded protein is CASSIMWGPQNIQYF.

The rearrangement uses TRBV9 and TRBJ1-3; a weak D match, TRBD1 (5 bases). V lost 4 bases, J lost 0 bases, and 11 bases lay in between. Germline assignment: CDR1 SGDLS and CDR2 YYNGEE. CDR3 length: 15 amino acids. CDR3 DNA sequence: TGTGCCAGCAGCCGCGGGGCGACCTCTGGAAACACCATATATTTT. It translates to CASSRGATSGNTIYF.

This sequence joins TRBV6-1 and TRBJ1-6; the D is unclear. The CDR3 covers 17 residues. Deletions cut 0 bases from V and 3 bases from J, with 12 bases between. Germline CDR1 is MNHNS and CDR2 is SASEGT. CDR3 loop: CASSEAPWASYNSPLHF. The CDR3 DNA reads TGTGCCAGCAGTGAAGCGCCGTGGGCGAGCTATAATTCACCCCTCCACTTT.

V is TRBV5-1 and J is TRBJ2-4, with a possible D match to TRBD2 (6 bases). The CDR3 sequence is 16 residues long. V lost 4 bases, J lost 1 base, and 15 bases lay in between. Germline lookup yields CDR1 SGHRS and CDR2 YFSETQ. The CDR3 DNA follows: TGCGCCAGCAGCGTAACTAGCAACTCGGCCAAAAACATTCAGTACTTC. As protein: CASSVTSNSAKNIQYF.

This clone appeared once. The V call is TRBV30, the J call TRBJ2-3; perhaps TRBD2 as D (5 bases). Trimming left V 3 bases short and J 1 base short, with 5 bases between. Germline V gives CDR1 GTSNPN, CDR2 SVGIG (reference sequence). This CDR3 contains 12 residues. The CDR3 loop is CAWSGGTDTQYF. As DNA, the CDR3 is TGTGCCTGGAGCGGGGGCACAGATACGCAGTATTTT.

This chain uses TRBV30 with TRBJ2-1; the match to TRBD2 covers 8 bases. The CDR3 is made up of 15 amino acids. V lost 0 bases to trimming and J lost 7 bases; unmatched junction nucleotides: 8. The germline CDR1 and CDR2 sequences are GTSNPN and SVGIG (reference sequence). CDR3 protein: CAWSVRAGVGNEQFF. The CDR3 coding sequence is TGTGCCTGGAGTGTCAGAGCGGGAGTAGGGAATGAGCAGTTCTTC.

This clone was recorded only once. The sample holds other DNA sequences that translate to the same CDR3. The rearrangement links TRBV12-3 or TRBV12-4 to TRBJ2-5, with D unclear. The CDR3 extends over 11 amino acids. V lost 4 bases and J 5 bases, leaving 5 bases between the germline ends. CDR3 DNA: TGTGCCAGCAGTTCTCAGGAGACCCAGTACTTC. It codes for CASSSQETQYF.

This sequence joins TRBV3-1 (or the pseudogene TRBV3-2) and TRBJ2-2; weak D call: TRBD2 (5 bases). Germline V gene lookup returns CDR1 LGHDT and CDR2 YNNKEL (reference sequence). CDR3 length equals 14 residues. V gave up 6 bases and J gave up 5 bases, with 13 bases separating them. The CDR3 is CASSPTPGTGELFF. The CDR3 DNA is TGTGCCAGCAGTCCTACACCGGGGACCGGGGAGCTGTTTTTT.

The chain uses TRBV2 and TRBJ1-4; D not certain. The CDR3 runs to 13 residues. CDR1 and CDR2 from the germline V gene are SNHLY and FYNNEI. Trimming took 7 bases from V and 6 from J, leaving 12 bases between them. Here the CDR3 reads CASTRGPDEKLFF. The CDR3 nucleotides read TGTGCCAGCACCCGGGGTCCAGATGAAAAACTGTTTTTT. The variable domain in full, with the rest retrieved from reference TRBV2 and TRBJ1-4, is EPEVTQTPSHQVTQMGQEVILRCVPISNHLYFYWYRQILGQKVEFLVSFYNNEISEKSEIFDDQFSVERPDGSNFTLKIRSTKLEDSAMYFCASTRGPDEKLFFGSGTQLSVL.

This clone was counted once. In DNA form, the CDR3 reads TGTGCCAGCAGCCCGAATTACGGGACAGGGAGTGAAAAACTGTTTTTT. Protein sequence: CASSPNYGTGSEKLFF. The V call is TRBV11-2, the J call TRBJ1-4; the match to TRBD1 covers 9 bases. Germline V gene sequence: CDR1 SGHAT, CDR2 FQNNGV. After removal of 5 bases from V and 7 bases from J, the junction contained 11 bases not matched to a gene. This CDR3 contains 16 residues. The complete variable domain, with remaining parts taken from reference TRBV11-2 and TRBJ1-4, reads EAGVAQSPRYKIIEKRQSVAFWCNPISGHATLYWYQQILGQGPKLLIQFQNNGVVDDSQLPKDRFSAERLKGVDSTLKIQPAKLEDSAVYLCASSPNYGTGSEKLFFGSGTQLSVL.

The chain links TRBV7-6 to TRBJ1-6, with 9 bases that match TRBD1. The CDR3 has 15 residues. Germline assignment: CDR1 SGHVS and CDR2 FNYEAQ. V lost 0 bases, J lost 9 bases, and 3 bases stayed unmatched. The CDR3 here is CASSLAGQGGSPLHF. DNA of the CDR3: TGTGCCAGCAGCTTAGCGGGACAGGGCGGTTCACCCCTCCACTTT.

This chain links TRBV7-2 with TRBJ1-4; maybe TRBD1 (6 bases). The germline CDR1 and CDR2 sequences are SGHTA and FQGNSA. This CDR3 spans 16 amino acids. V lost 5 bases, J lost 7 bases, and 20 bases lay in between. The CDR3 loop is CASSIGLGRGGEKLFF. In nucleotides, the CDR3 is TGTGCCAGCAGCATAGGACTGGGCAGGGGCGGTGAAAAACTGTTTTTT.

This clone was observed once. CDR3 bases: TGCAGCGTTCGGTTTTCCGGGGAGCTGTTTTTT. Amino acids: CSVRFSGELFF. This chain uses TRBV29-1 with TRBJ2-2, with unresolved D. The CDR3 totals 11 residues. Germline V lookup: CDR1 SQVTM, CDR2 ANQGSEA. The germline V and J ends were trimmed by 5 bases and 6 bases, with 7 bases remaining between them.

This clone was picked up one time. The chain joins TRBV2 to TRBJ2-1, with a tentative D call TRBD2 (5 bases). CDR3 length: 13 amino acids. Germline assignment: CDR1 SNHLY and CDR2 FYNNEI. Trimming left V 5 bases short and J 2 bases short, with 7 bases between. CDR3 bases: TGTGCCAGCAGTAGCGGAACCTACAATGAGCAGTTCTTC. Amino acid sequence: CASSSGTYNEQFF. Drawing the rest from reference TRBV2 and TRBJ2-1, the complete variable domain is EPEVTQTPSHQVTQMGQEVILRCVPISNHLYFYWYRQILGQKVEFLVSFYNNEISEKSEIFDDQFSVERPDGSNFTLKIRSTKLEDSAMYFCASSSGTYNEQFFGPGTRLTVL.

V is TRBV4-1 and J is TRBJ1-3; the match to TRBD1 covers 8 bases. The ends lost 4 bases at V and 0 bases at J; junction bases unmatched: 8. Germline assignment: CDR1 MGHRA and CDR2 YSYEKL. The CDR3 is 17 amino acids. The CDR3 DNA follows: TGCGCCAGCAGCCGCCCGGGACAGGATCGCTCTGGAAACACCATATATTTT. This sequence encodes CASSRPGQDRSGNTIYF.

The V and J genes are TRBV10-3 and TRBJ1-5; D possibly corresponds to TRBD1 (5 bases). The CDR3 is 15 amino acids. Germline loops: CDR1 ENHRY, CDR2 SYGVKD. V was cut by 5 bases and J by 1 base, with 12 bases left in between. This CDR3 is CAISPSGGSNQPQHF. The DNA for the CDR3 is TGTGCCATCAGTCCTTCCGGGGGAAGCAATCAGCCCCAGCATTTT.

The chain joins TRBV7-6 to TRBJ2-1, with 13 bases identical to TRBD2. This CDR3 has 15 residues. CDR1 and CDR2 from the germline V gene are SGHVS and FNYEAQ. V lost 5 bases, J lost 6 bases, and 4 bases stayed unmatched. CDR3 amino acids: CASSPGTSGTNEQFF. The CDR3, as DNA: TGTGCCAGCAGCCCAGGGACTAGCGGGACCAATGAGCAGTTCTTC.